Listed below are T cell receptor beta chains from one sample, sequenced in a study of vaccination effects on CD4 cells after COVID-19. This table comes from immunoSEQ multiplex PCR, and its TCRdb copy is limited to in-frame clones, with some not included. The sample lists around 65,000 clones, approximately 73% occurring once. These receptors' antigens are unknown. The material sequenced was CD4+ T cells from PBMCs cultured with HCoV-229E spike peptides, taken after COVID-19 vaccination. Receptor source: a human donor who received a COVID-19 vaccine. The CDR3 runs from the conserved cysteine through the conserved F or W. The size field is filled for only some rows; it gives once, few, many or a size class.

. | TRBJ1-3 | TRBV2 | CASRTGYSGNTIYF
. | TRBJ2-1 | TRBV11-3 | CASSFRGREQFF
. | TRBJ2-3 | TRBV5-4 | CASSSRSGGGTDTQYF
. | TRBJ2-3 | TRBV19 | CASRDYLTDTQYF
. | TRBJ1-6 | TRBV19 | CASHGVGSPLHF
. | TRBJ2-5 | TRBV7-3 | CASSVGLGMGETQYF
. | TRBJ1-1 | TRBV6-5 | CASSRDRGTEAFF
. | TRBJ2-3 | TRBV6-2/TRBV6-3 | CASSPRTSNTDTQYF
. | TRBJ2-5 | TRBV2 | CASRDQETQYF
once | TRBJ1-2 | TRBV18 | CASSPVSGGYTF
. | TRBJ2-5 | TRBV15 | CATSLSGPPRETQYF
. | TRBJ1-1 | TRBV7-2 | CASSLVGAGTEAFF
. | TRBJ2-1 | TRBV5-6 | CASSPRGGKNEQFF
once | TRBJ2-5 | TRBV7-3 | CASSSGSQDTQYF
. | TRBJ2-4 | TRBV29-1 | CSVERGTSGKNIQYF
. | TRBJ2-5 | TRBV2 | CASSDETQYF
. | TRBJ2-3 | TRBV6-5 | CASSSRAGGPDTQYF
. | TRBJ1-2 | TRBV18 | CASSPGSGTAVRVNYGYTF
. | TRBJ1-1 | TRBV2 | CASNLNKPNTEAFF
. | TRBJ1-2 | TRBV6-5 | CASRRQANYGYTF
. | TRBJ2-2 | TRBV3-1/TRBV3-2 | CASSQDAWRGAQGGELFF
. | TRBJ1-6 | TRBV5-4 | CASSPTGENSPLHF
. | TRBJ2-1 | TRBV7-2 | CASSLVRVAGYNEQFF